One and the same sample provided the 14 T cell receptor beta chains below, sequenced in a study of Graves' ophthalmopathy and Graves' hyperthyroidism. The authors amplified TCR beta CDR3 regions, and they did so from RNA transcripts for repertoire sequencing. HTBI primers served in a first-round RT-PCR, which a second-round multiplex PCR followed. TCRdb ran MiXCR on the multiplex PCR reads and lists one entry per CDR3 protein. The sample comprises over 450,000 distinct CDR3 sequences, around 14% of which are singletons, and about a tenth rests with the top ten. Input material: blood. The receptors here all came from a woman in her 30s with Graves' ophthalmopathy.

The chain has TRBV29-1 and TRBJ2-6, with 8 nucleotides matching TRBD1. Germline V gene lookup returns CDR1 SQVTM and CDR2 ANQGSEA. Trimming at V came to 5 bases and at J to 0 bases, leaving 15 bases not matched to a gene. CDR3 length: 19 amino acids. CDR3 nucleotide sequence: TGCAGCGTTCCTTCACCGGGACAGGACCCTTTCTCTGGGGCCAACGTCCTGACTTTC. Its translation is CSVPSPGQDPFSGANVLTF.

This clonotype was seen many times. The chain recombines TRBV28 with TRBJ2-7, with 10 bases lining up with TRBD1. The germline V gene encodes CDR1 MDHEN and CDR2 SYDVKM. V lost 10 bases to trimming and J lost 7 bases; unmatched junction nucleotides: 19. The CDR3 is 16 residues long. CDR3 bases: TGTGCCATCAGGGGGGCTACCGGGACAGGGGCTGGGGAGCAGTACTTC. Its protein product is CAIRGATGTGAGEQYF.

This clonotype has a count of ten or more. The V gene is TRBV18, the J gene TRBJ1-2; D perhaps matches TRBD1 (6 bases). This CDR3 has 14 amino acids. V was trimmed by 5 bases and J by 4 bases, leaving 14 bases between them. CDR1 and CDR2 from the germline V gene are KGHSH and LQKENI. The CDR3 bases are TGTGCCAGCTCATTGAACGGGGACACCTATGGCTACACCTTC. Translated, it gives CASSLNGDTYGYTF.

This clonotype was recorded at least ten times. This rearrangement joins TRBV4-1 to TRBJ1-1; possible D gene TRBD1, 6 bases. Trimming pared 3 bases from V and 6 bases from J, leaving 14 bases between. The germline V gene encodes CDR1 MGHRA and CDR2 YSYEKL. The CDR3 extends over 14 amino acids. The CDR3 is CASSQGFRGPEAFF. In DNA form, the CDR3 reads TGCGCCAGCAGCCAGGGATTCAGGGGTCCTGAAGCTTTCTTT.

This clonotype was counted many times. The V and J genes are TRBV15 and TRBJ2-2; unclear D gene. The CDR3 loop spans 15 amino acids. V lost 0 bases and J 4 bases, leaving 9 bases between the germline ends. Germline V gene lookup returns CDR1 LNHNV and CDR2 YYDKDF (reference sequence). CDR3 sequence reads: CATSREELATGELFF. DNA of the CDR3: TGTGCCACCAGCAGAGAGGAACTGGCCACCGGGGAGCTGTTTTTT. The variable domain in full, with the rest retrieved from reference TRBV15 and TRBJ2-2, is DAMVIQNPRYQVTQFGKPVTLSCSQTLNHNVMYWYQQKSSQAPKLLFHYYDKDFNNEADTPDNFQSRRPNTSFCFLDIRSPGLGDTAMYLCATSREELATGELFFGEGSRLTVL.

This clonotype has at least ten counts. The chain couples TRBV19 to TRBJ2-5; D may be TRBD1 (5 bases). The CDR3 is 13 residues long. The V end lost 7 bases, the J end lost 5 bases, and 14 bases lay between the germline ends. The germline V gene has CDR1 LNHDA and CDR2 SQIVND (reference sequence). CDR3 sequence: CASTQTVGETQYF. The CDR3 DNA follows: TGTGCCAGTACCCAGACAGTTGGGGAGACCCAGTACTTC.

About this clonotype itself: The junction does not match germline at one end; this may be a read error. V usage is TRBV5-6 and J usage is TRBJ2-5; 7 bases are shared with TRBD2. Looked up from germline, CDR1 is SGHDT and CDR2 is YYEEEE. The CDR3 sequence is 15 residues long. The CDR3, as DNA: TGCGCCAGCAGCCAAGAAGGGACTACCTTAGAGACCCAGTACTTC. It specifies CASSQEGTTLETQYF.

This clonotype was recorded a few times. V gene TRBV29-1 combines with J gene TRBJ2-7; weak D call: TRBD2 (6 bases). V lost 4 bases and J lost 2, with 6 bases in between. The CDR3 has 11 residues. Germline V CDR1 and CDR2: SQVTM, ANQGSEA. For the CDR3, the DNA is TGCAGCGTTGGCGGGACCTACGAGCAGTACTTC. It translates to CSVGGTYEQYF.

There are many counts of this clonotype. The J gene is TRBJ1-1, the V gene TRBV25-1; 8 bases align to TRBD1. Germline V gene lookup returns CDR1 MGHDK and CDR2 SYGVNS. V lost 5 bases and J lost 4; bases outside the gene matches: 9. CDR3 size: 15 residues. The CDR3 DNA sequence: TGTGCCAGCAGTAAAGGACAGGGAGGTTTCACTGAAGCTTTCTTT. Translated: CASSKGQGGFTEAFF. The full variable domain, completed using reference TRBV25-1 and TRBJ1-1, is EADIYQTPRYLVIGTGKKITLECSQTMGHDKMYWYQQDPGMELHLIHYSYGVNSTEKGDLSSESTVSRIRTEHFPLTLESARPSHTSQYLCASSKGQGGFTEAFFGQGTRLTVV.

This clonotype was seen at least ten times. The V call is TRBV27, the J call TRBJ2-7; D uncertain. Trimming stripped 3 bases from V and 3 bases from J, with 18 bases between. Germline CDR1 is MNHEY and CDR2 is SMNVEV (reference sequence). The CDR3 is 16 amino acids. The CDR3 coding sequence is TGTGCCAGCAGTTTGACGTGGTCCAGTCTCGGCTACGAGCAGTACTTC. Amino acid sequence: CASSLTWSSLGYEQYF.

The genes are TRBV6-1 and TRBJ1-5, with no clear D. The CDR3 covers 15 residues. Trimming shortened V by 6 bases and J by 1 base, and 13 bases separated the two germline ends. The germline V gene has CDR1 MNHNS and CDR2 SASEGT. The CDR3 protein is CASSFWEGSNQPQHF. The CDR3 DNA reads as TGTGCCAGCAGCTTTTGGGAAGGGAGCAATCAGCCCCAGCATTTT.

V usage is TRBV12-3 or TRBV12-4 and J usage is TRBJ2-3; 7 bases line up with TRBD1. The V and J ends lost 8 bases and 2 bases, in that order; junction bases with no gene match: 4. CDR3 length: 13 residues. This chain's CDR3 is CASPGQYTDTQYF. The CDR3 DNA follows: TGTGCCAGCCCGGGACAGTACACAGATACGCAGTATTTT.

This clonotype occurred a few times. The chain couples TRBV28 to TRBJ2-5; D is uncertain. The V end lost 3 bases, the J end lost 6 bases, and 14 bases lay between the germline ends. This CDR3 comprises 14 residues. Germline lookup yields CDR1 MDHEN and CDR2 SYDVKM. The CDR3 here is CASSLTSLEQTQYF. CDR3 coding DNA: TGTGCCAGCAGTTTGACCTCGCTTGAACAGACCCAGTACTTC.

In its sample, this clonotype was seen many times. CDR3 nucleotides: TGTGCCAGCACAACCACGTGGCCAGGGCTTACCGGGGAGCTGTTTTTT. It codes for CASTTTWPGLTGELFF. The chain combines TRBV6-1 with TRBJ2-2; TRBD1 might be the D (5 bases). The length of the CDR3 is 16 residues. The germline gives CDR1 MNHNS, CDR2 SASEGT. The V end was cut by 7 bases, the J end by 5 bases, with 20 bases between.